This TCR beta chain stems from a study of blood T cells in healthy people across ages. Study-wide points: Researchers judged that diversity estimates from one million T cells fell short of true values. Long-lived donors had more naive CD4+ cells and higher diversity than aged donors.

Alongside a J-beta primer mix, a sample-barcoded 5' primer served in a second PCR lasting roughly 7 to 11 cycles. Every cDNA was tagged by a template-switch adaptor with 12 random nucleotides. Each CDR3 protein gets one entry after TCRdb re-called the 5' RACE reads with MiXCR. The sample shows 1,100,000 or so distinct CDR3 sequences, 45% of them seen only once. Per sample, extraction of total RNA gave at least 5 micrograms in every case. This clonotype appeared a few times. Its antigen is undetermined. The sequence was obtained from a woman in her fifties or sixties in good health. The source material was blood.

The CDR3 here is CASSVGTGINSPLHF. In DNA, the CDR3 is TGTGCCAGCAGCGTAGGGACAGGGATCAATTCACCCCTCCACTTT. The chain joins TRBV9 to TRBJ1-6; 8 bases fit TRBD1. V dropped 0 bases and J dropped 7; count of bases not matched to a gene: 3. CDR3 size: 15 residues. Germline CDR1 is SGDLS and CDR2 is YYNGEE.